Shown below are 18 T cell receptor beta chains from a single sample sequenced in a study of blood T cell repertoires in COVID-19. Here immunoSEQ multiplex PCR was the method, and the copy in TCRdb shows in-frame clones only, minus some. The sample includes about 140,000 clones, roughly 80% seen only once; the top ten take roughly 15%. The sample comprised peripheral blood. These receptors were obtained from a man over 45 with acute or convalescent COVID-19.

J is TRBJ1-2 and V is TRBV5-5; D is possibly TRBD1 (6 bases). V was pared by 4 bases and J by 2 bases, with 12 bases between. This CDR3 is 14 amino acids long. Germline-derived CDR1 and CDR2 are SGHKS and YYEKEE (reference sequence). The CDR3 DNA is TGTGCCAGCAGCCACCTTACAGGGAACTATGGCTACACCTTC. Translation gives CASSHLTGNYGYTF. Drawing the rest from reference TRBV5-5 and TRBJ1-2, the complete variable domain is DAGVTQSPTHLIKTRGQQVTLRCSPISGHKSVSWYQQVLGQGPQFIFQYYEKEERGRGNFPDRFSARQFPNYSSELNVNALLLGDSALYLCASSHLTGNYGYTFGSGTRLTVV.

This rearrangement joins TRBV7-9 to TRBJ2-2; no definite D call. Trimming pared 7 bases from V and 2 bases from J, leaving 20 bases between. The CDR3 totals 17 residues. Per germline, CDR1 SEHNR and CDR2 FQNEAQ (reference sequence). CDR3 sequence: CASTRLVTEKNTGELFF. The CDR3 nucleotides are TGTGCCAGCACCCGGCTTGTGACTGAGAAAAACACCGGGGAGCTGTTTTTT.

This chain links TRBV5-4 with TRBJ2-3, with 11 bases aligning to TRBD1. The CDR3 is 15 amino acids. The V gene end was trimmed by 4 bases and the J gene end by 4 bases; junction bases not matched to a gene: 5. Looked up from germline, CDR1 is SGHNT and CDR2 is YYREEE (reference sequence). In DNA form, the CDR3 reads TGTGCCAGCAGCCCGGACAGGGGGCTGGCAGATACGCAGTATTTT. It yields the protein CASSPDRGLADTQYF.

This CDR3 reads CASSLYQGRGTNEKLFF. DNA for the CDR3: TGTGCCAGCAGCTTGTACCAGGGAAGGGGAACTAATGAAAAACTGTTTTTT. V is TRBV5-4 and J is TRBJ1-4, with D possibly being TRBD1 (5 bases). The germline V gene encodes CDR1 SGHNT and CDR2 YYREEE (reference sequence). V was clipped by 1 base and J by 1 base, with 14 bases between them. The CDR3 has 17 residues.

J is TRBJ1-2 and V is TRBV6-1; 8 bases line up with TRBD1. CDR1 and CDR2 (germline): MNHNS, SASEGT. Trimming at V came to 7 bases and at J to 6 bases, leaving 10 bases not matched to a gene. This CDR3 has 14 amino acids. The CDR3 sequence is CASTEKGQVDGYTF. CDR3 bases: TGTGCCAGCACTGAGAAGGGACAGGTTGATGGCTACACCTTC.

The chain links TRBV3-1 (or the pseudogene TRBV3-2) to TRBJ1-1, with D maybe TRBD1 (5 bases). Between the trimmed V and J ends, which lost 3 bases and 1 base, there was a span of 6 bases. Germline assignment: CDR1 LGHDT and CDR2 YNNKEL (reference sequence). This CDR3 contains 13 residues. The CDR3 nucleotides are TGTGCCAGCAGCCATACAGGGAACACTGAAGCTTTCTTT. Its protein is CASSHTGNTEAFF.

The J gene is TRBJ1-2, the V gene TRBV23-1; 8 bases match TRBD1. TRBV23-1 is known as an ORF, though its function is uncertain. The CDR3 sequence is 17 residues long. V lost 4 bases, J lost 5 bases, and 15 bases stayed unmatched. As DNA, the CDR3 is TGCGCCAGCAGTCTCTCAAAGGGCCGAGACAGGGGTTATGGCTACACCTTC. It yields the protein CASSLSKGRDRGYGYTF.

The chain uses TRBV9 and TRBJ2-7; TRBD1 agrees at 8 bases. The V segment lost 3 bases and the J segment 6 bases; nucleotides outside the gene matches: 8. Germline values: CDR1 SGDLS, CDR2 YYNGEE. The CDR3 loop spans 14 amino acids. Here the CDR3 DNA reads TGTGCCAGCAGCGCGTCCGGGACAGGAGGCGAGCAGTACTTC. Amino acids: CASSASGTGGEQYF.

The V and J genes are TRBV12-3 or TRBV12-4 and TRBJ1-1; TRBD1 agrees at 8 bases. J was trimmed by 8 bases and V by 6 bases; bases with no gene match: 8. The CDR3 has 13 amino acids. CDR3 in amino acids: CASREGTGREAFF. In DNA form, the CDR3 reads TGTGCCAGCAGGGAGGGGACAGGAAGGGAAGCTTTCTTT.

The chain links TRBV2 to TRBJ1-2; no definite D call. V lost 3 bases and J 8 bases, leaving 7 bases between the germline ends. This CDR3 contains 11 residues. CDR1 and CDR2 from the germline V gene are SNHLY and FYNNEI. The CDR3 region has the DNA TGTGCCAGCAGTGAGGAGAGGGGCTACACCTTC. It is translated as CASSEERGYTF.

The chain joins TRBV3-1 (or the pseudogene TRBV3-2) to TRBJ1-2; D is uncertain. This CDR3 comprises 13 residues. Germline lookup yields CDR1 LGHDT and CDR2 YNNKEL (reference sequence). With 2 bases removed from V and 3 bases from J, the gap between germline ends came to 7 bases. The CDR3 sequence: CASSQRLYYGYTF. CDR3 DNA: TGTGCCAGCAGCCAACGACTATACTATGGCTACACCTTC.

V usage is TRBV30 and J usage is TRBJ1-1; 12 positions agree with TRBD1. With V trimmed by 2 bases and J by 6 bases, 7 bases remained unmatched. Germline V gene lookup returns CDR1 GTSNPN and CDR2 SVGIG (reference sequence). There are 15 residues in the CDR3. CDR3 in DNA: TGTGCCTGGAGTCTTTTGGGACAGGGGGCCTCTGAAGCTTTCTTT. The encoded protein is CAWSLLGQGASEAFF. The whole variable domain, filled in from reference TRBV30 and TRBJ1-1, reads SQTIHQWPATLVQPVGSPLSLECTVEGTSNPNLYWYRQAAGRGLQLLFYSVGIGQISSEVPQNLSASRPQDRQFILSSKKLLLSDSGFYLCAWSLLGQGASEAFFGQGTRLTVV.

CDR3 bases: TGTGCCAGCAGTTCCACCAAGGCAGGGAACACTGAAGCTTTCTTT. The encoded protein is CASSSTKAGNTEAFF. The chain uses TRBV6-6 and TRBJ1-1; D unresolved. The V and J ends lost 4 bases and 1 base respectively, with 13 bases between them. Germline V gives CDR1 MNHNY, CDR2 SVGAGI (reference sequence). The CDR3 loop spans 15 amino acids.

The rearrangement uses TRBV5-1 and TRBJ1-5; 10 nucleotides align to TRBD1. The CDR3 is 14 residues long. CDR1 and CDR2 (germline): SGHRS, YFSETQ. V shed 2 bases and J 6 bases; nucleotides not matched to a gene: 2. As DNA, the CDR3 is TGCGCCAGCAGCTTAGGACAGGGGGGTCAGCCCCAGCATTTT. This gives the protein CASSLGQGGQPQHF.

This clone was detected only a few times. This chain joins TRBV15 and TRBJ2-4; 7 nucleotides agree with TRBD2. V trimming: 4 bases; J trimming: 7 bases; junction bases outside the gene matches: 7. Germline assignment: CDR1 LNHNV and CDR2 YYDKDF (reference sequence). There are 14 residues in the CDR3. The DNA of the CDR3 is TGTGCCACCAGCACCGGCGGGGGATTCAACATTCAGTACTTC. It is translated as CATSTGGGFNIQYF.

The sample holds many counts of this clone. The chain combines TRBV19 with TRBJ1-5, with D maybe TRBD1 (5 bases). Germline values: CDR1 LNHDA, CDR2 SQIVND (reference sequence). V dropped 3 bases and J dropped 0 bases, with 15 bases sitting between them. This CDR3 region has 17 residues. The CDR3 sequence is CASSIFAGMTSNQPQHF. The CDR3 coding sequence is TGTGCCAGTAGTATTTTTGCAGGGATGACTAGCAATCAGCCCCAGCATTTT.

This chain joins TRBV19 and TRBJ1-2, with 8 bases matching TRBD1. The junction had 14 bases not matched to a gene; V was cut back by 2 bases and J by 0 bases. Germline V lookup: CDR1 LNHDA, CDR2 SQIVND (reference sequence). The CDR3 sequence is 19 residues long. CDR3 residues: CASSIRPIRGQVPNYGYTF. DNA of the CDR3: TGTGCCAGTAGTATAAGGCCAATAAGGGGACAGGTCCCTAACTATGGCTACACCTTC.

The J gene is TRBJ2-1, the V gene TRBV24-1; 9 nucleotides line up with TRBD2. With 9 bases clipped from V and 9 bases from J, the junction kept 11 bases outside the gene matches. This CDR3 comprises 14 residues. CDR1 is KGHDR, CDR2 SFDVKD, per germline. The CDR3 is CATEAGGKGGEQFF. The DNA for the CDR3 is TGTGCCACCGAGGCGGGGGGGAAAGGCGGTGAGCAGTTCTTC.